Listed below are T cell receptor beta chains from one sample, sequenced in a study of control samples from healthy donors and cancer patients. The data were produced by immunoSEQ multiplex PCR, yet TCRdb's version contains in-frame clones alone and is incomplete. In the table there are 150,000 to 200,000 clones, approximately 94% of which are singletons. Sequencing was performed on blood. These receptors all stem from a woman aged 18-30 years in good health. Each CDR3 is given with its conserved first and last residue. A D gene is named only where the DNA matches it firmly.

D	V	length	J	CDR3	DNA
.	TRBV7-2	14	TRBJ1-1	CASRAGQGTTEAFF	TGTGCCAGCAGAGCGGGGCAGGGGACTACTGAAGCTTTCTTT
.	TRBV5-1	12	TRBJ2-3	CASSPSTDTQYF	TGCGCCAGCAGCCCTAGCACAGATACGCAGTATTTT
.	TRBV2	15	TRBJ1-6	CASSVLGRNNSPLHF	TGTGCCAGCAGTGTTCTGGGAAGGAATAATTCACCCCTCCACTTT
.	TRBV5-1	13	TRBJ2-1	CASSLGLVNEQFF	TGCGCCAGCAGCTTGGGACTAGTAAATGAGCAGTTCTTC
.	TRBV6-2/TRBV6-3	17	TRBJ1-2	CASSYTPRTVRYYGYTF	TGTGCCAGCAGTTACACGCCCCGGACAGTCCGCTACTATGGCTACACCTTC
.	TRBV11-3	13	TRBJ1-1	CASSLRRYTEAFF	TGTGCCAGCAGCTTACGACGGTACACTGAAGCTTTCTTT
.	TRBV24-1	16	TRBJ2-1	CATSDSSAPLYNEQFF	TGTGCCACCAGTGATTCTAGCGCTCCCCTCTACAATGAGCAGTTCTTC
TRBD1	TRBV5-1	14	TRBJ1-2	CASSYQGAGYGYTF	TGCGCCAGCAGCTATCAGGGGGCGGGCTATGGCTACACCTTC
.	TRBV7-2	15	TRBJ1-5	CASSLYGGVNQPQHF	TGTGCCAGCAGCTTATACGGAGGGGTCAATCAGCCCCAGCATTTT
.	TRBV9	18	TRBJ2-6	CASSVVPDSTSGANVLTF	TGTGCCAGCAGCGTAGTTCCGGACAGTACCTCTGGGGCCAACGTCCTGACTTTC